The present T cell receptor beta chain was sequenced within a study of cytomegalovirus exposure and HLA in healthy donors. The wider study: Falling in the Caucasian-associated ancestry cluster were about four fifths of under 450 genotyped donors.

Whole-study results and caveats: Later analysis reportedly placed an Asian-associated ancestry cluster below the roughly 690-donor mean in N-insertions. TCR beta chain V- and J-gene trimming was linked, in a later analysis, to a missense variant in DCLRE1C.

About this clone: The target antigen is unknown.

PCR involved 60 Vbeta and 13 Jbeta primers. Profiled with immunoSEQ multiplex PCR; TCRdb holds only in-frame clones, not every one. The sample includes tens of thousands of clones, approximately 74% of them seen just once. The sequence was collected from a woman aged 30 to 39 in good health and CMV-seropositive. Sequences were obtained from PBMCs.

The CDR3 DNA is TGTGCCAGTAGTATCGGGAGGGAACAGGCTGAAGCTTTCTTT. As protein: CASSIGREQAEAFF. The V gene is TRBV19, the J gene TRBJ1-1; the D gene is possibly TRBD1 (5 bases). V lost 3 bases to trimming and J lost 6 bases, with 14 bases between them. In germline, CDR1 is LNHDA, CDR2 SQIVND (reference sequence). The CDR3 runs to 14 residues.